This TCR beta chain was captured in a study of shared clonotypes between healthy human individuals. General observations from the study: What rarefaction showed was incomplete sorted-subset sequencing despite large depth. The study found lower generation probabilities in non-shared clonotypes than in those shared by all four donors.

Comments on this clone: Its antigen remains unidentified.

This table comes from immunoSEQ multiplex PCR, and its TCRdb copy is limited to in-frame clones, with some not included. The sample includes over a million clones, about 75% of them seen just once. Trimming removed 3 bases at V and 0 bases at J, with 9 bases between. The germline CDR1 and CDR2 sequences are SGHNT and YENEEA. This CDR3 comprises 15 residues. V gene TRBV11-3 combines with J gene TRBJ2-1; the D is unclear. This receptor was identified in a man aged 18 to 30 in good health. Sequencing input: memory CD4+ T cells sorted from blood. Subset reported: CD45RA-negative fraction. Here the CDR3 reads CASSFRASSYNEQFF. Written as DNA, the CDR3 is TGTGCCAGCAGCTTCCGAGCCAGCTCCTACAATGAGCAGTTCTTC.